Shown below are 7 T cell receptor beta chains from a single sample sequenced in a study of blood T cell repertoires in COVID-19. TCRdb keeps only in-frame clones here, not all; method: immunoSEQ multiplex PCR. The data show under 250,000 clones, with about 90% seen just once and around 3% held by the top ten. The material sequenced was peripheral blood. All receptors come from a man aged 18 to 29 with active or convalescent COVID-19.

This clone has just one count. The chain is built from TRBV25-1 and TRBJ2-7; 8 bases agree with TRBD1. Germline-derived CDR1 and CDR2 are MGHDK and SYGVNS. With V trimmed by 5 bases and J by 2 bases, 5 bases remained unmatched. CDR3 size: 14 residues. The CDR3 sequence: CASSSGQVAYEQYF. In nucleotides, the CDR3 is TGTGCCAGCAGTTCGGGACAGGTAGCCTACGAGCAGTACTTC.

J is TRBJ1-2 and V is TRBV11-2, with 8 bases identical to TRBD1. Per germline, CDR1 SGHAT and CDR2 FQNNGV. With 5 bases clipped from V and 5 bases from J, the junction kept 4 bases outside the gene matches. The CDR3 consists of 13 residues. The CDR3 DNA is TGTGCCAGCAGCAGCGGACAGGGATATGGCTACACCTTC. This gives the protein CASSSGQGYGYTF.

The V call is TRBV7-2, the J call TRBJ1-5; unclear D gene. V was clipped by 2 bases and J by 7 bases, with 9 bases between them. The CDR3 is made up of 13 amino acids. Looked up from germline, CDR1 is SGHTA and CDR2 is FQGNSA. Here the CDR3 DNA reads TGTGCCAGCAGCTTAAGTTCCGAGCAGCCCCAGCATTTT. Protein product: CASSLSSEQPQHF.

The V call is TRBV4-1, the J call TRBJ2-6; D is perhaps TRBD2 (5 bases). The germline V gene encodes CDR1 MGHRA and CDR2 YSYEKL. V was cut by 0 bases and J by 0 bases, with 12 bases left in between. CDR3 size: 18 residues. This chain's CDR3 is CASSQEGGLISGANVLTF. The CDR3 DNA sequence: TGCGCCAGCAGCCAAGAAGGTGGACTGATCTCTGGGGCCAACGTCCTGACTTTC.

The chain couples TRBV30 to TRBJ1-4; weak D call: TRBD1 (6 bases). CDR1 GTSNPN and CDR2 SVGIG come from the germline V gene (reference sequence). V was cut by 2 bases and J by 8 bases, with 9 bases left in between. The CDR3 runs to 12 residues. The chain's CDR3 is CAWSHQGEKLFF. CDR3 DNA sequence: TGTGCCTGGAGTCATCAGGGGGAAAAACTGTTTTTT.

The chain recombines TRBV3-1 (or the pseudogene TRBV3-2) with TRBJ2-7, with 12 bases aligning to TRBD2. The CDR3 loop spans 15 amino acids. Trimming removed 4 bases from V and 3 bases from J; junction bases left unmatched: 4. CDR1 is LGHDT, CDR2 YNNKEL, per germline (reference sequence). This CDR3 reads CASSPRTSGNYEQYF. The DNA for the CDR3 is TGTGCCAGCAGCCCTCGGACTAGCGGGAACTACGAGCAGTACTTC.

The J gene is TRBJ1-5, the V gene TRBV3-1 (or the pseudogene TRBV3-2), with D perhaps TRBD1 (6 bases). CDR3 length: 24 amino acids. Trimming removed 3 bases at V and 0 bases at J, with 36 bases between. CDR1 and CDR2 from the germline V gene are LGHDT and YNNKEL (reference sequence). The CDR3 DNA is TGTGCCAGCAGCCAGTTCCCACAGGGTAAGTGTGCAGCAGACGAGAACGATAGCAATCAGCCCCAGCATTTT. Encoded protein: CASSQFPQGKCAADENDSNQPQHF.